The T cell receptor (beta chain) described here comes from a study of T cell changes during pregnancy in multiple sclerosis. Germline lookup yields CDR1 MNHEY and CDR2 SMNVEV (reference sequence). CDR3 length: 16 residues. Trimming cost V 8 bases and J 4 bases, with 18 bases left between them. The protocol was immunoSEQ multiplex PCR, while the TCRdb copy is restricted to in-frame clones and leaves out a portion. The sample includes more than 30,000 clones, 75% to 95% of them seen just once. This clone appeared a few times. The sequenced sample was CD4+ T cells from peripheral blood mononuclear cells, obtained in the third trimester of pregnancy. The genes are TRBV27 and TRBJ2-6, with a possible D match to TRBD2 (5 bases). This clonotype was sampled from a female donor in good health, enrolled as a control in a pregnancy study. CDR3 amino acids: CASWSVGLPGANVLTF. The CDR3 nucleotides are TGTGCCAGCTGGTCGGTCGGACTCCCCGGGGCCAACGTCCTGACTTTC.